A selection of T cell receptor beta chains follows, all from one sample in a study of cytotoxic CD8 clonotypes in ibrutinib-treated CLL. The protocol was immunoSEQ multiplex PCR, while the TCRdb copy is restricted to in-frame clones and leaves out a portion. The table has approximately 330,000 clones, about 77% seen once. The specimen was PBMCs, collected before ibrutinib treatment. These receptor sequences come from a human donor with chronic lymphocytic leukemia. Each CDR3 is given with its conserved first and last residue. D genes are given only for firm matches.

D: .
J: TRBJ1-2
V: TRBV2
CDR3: CASSSENYGYTF

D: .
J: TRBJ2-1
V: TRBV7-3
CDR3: CASSLKAGADYNEQFF

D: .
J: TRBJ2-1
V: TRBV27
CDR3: CATGSSYNEQFF

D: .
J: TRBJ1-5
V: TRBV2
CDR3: CASSGQDNQPQHF

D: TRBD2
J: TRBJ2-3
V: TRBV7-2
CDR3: CASSFKSTSGGSQDQYF

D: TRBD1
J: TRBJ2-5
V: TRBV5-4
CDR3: CASSSGQNQETQYF

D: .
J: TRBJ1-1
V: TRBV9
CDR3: CASSPYFNTEAFF

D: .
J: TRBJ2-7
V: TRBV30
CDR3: CAWIPRASYEQYF

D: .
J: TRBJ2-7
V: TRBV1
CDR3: CTSRPTGRGQYEQYF

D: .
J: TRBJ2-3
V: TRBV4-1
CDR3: CASSQAWSGDVHTQYF

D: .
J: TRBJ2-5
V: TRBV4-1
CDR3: CASSQGREQETQYF

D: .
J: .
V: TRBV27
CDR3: CASSSKRGHYEQYF

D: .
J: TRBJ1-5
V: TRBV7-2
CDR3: CASSLNWAGQPQHF

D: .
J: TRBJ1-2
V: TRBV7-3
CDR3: CASSLTAGNYGYTF

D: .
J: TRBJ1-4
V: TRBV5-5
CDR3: CASSLELEKLFF

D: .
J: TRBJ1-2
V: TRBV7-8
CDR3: CASSHRVFNYGYTF

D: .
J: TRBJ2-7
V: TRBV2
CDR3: CASIGRIEQYF

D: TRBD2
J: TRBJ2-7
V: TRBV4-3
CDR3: CASSQNLGLAGVYEQYF

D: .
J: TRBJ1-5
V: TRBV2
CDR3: CASSEFGGRSNQPQHF

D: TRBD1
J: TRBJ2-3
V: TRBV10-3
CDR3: CASNSLDRGGTDTQYF

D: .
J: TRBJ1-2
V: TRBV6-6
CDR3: CASSYSRNGYTF

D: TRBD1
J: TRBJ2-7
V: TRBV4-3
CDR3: CASSQNRGTAYEQYF

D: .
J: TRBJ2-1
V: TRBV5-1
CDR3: CASSNSRTADNEQFF

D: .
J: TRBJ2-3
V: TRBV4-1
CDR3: CASSQDHRENTDTQYF

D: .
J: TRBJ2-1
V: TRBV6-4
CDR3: CASSDSRRGYNEQFF

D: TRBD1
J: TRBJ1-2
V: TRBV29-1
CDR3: CSEHDRGYGYTF

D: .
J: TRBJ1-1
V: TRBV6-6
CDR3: CASSLRGSDTEAFF

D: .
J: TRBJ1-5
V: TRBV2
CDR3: CASSLGDQPQHF

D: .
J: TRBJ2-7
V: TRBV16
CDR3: CASSQLTYEQYF

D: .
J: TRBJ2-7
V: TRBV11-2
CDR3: CASSLSAGTNEQYF

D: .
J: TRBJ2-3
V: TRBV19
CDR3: CASSQRTTRTDTQYF

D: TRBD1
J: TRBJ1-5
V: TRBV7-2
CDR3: CASSSGTGGNQPQHF

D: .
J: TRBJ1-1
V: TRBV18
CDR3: CASSQSLSENTEAFF

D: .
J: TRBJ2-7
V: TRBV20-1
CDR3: CSARVSRTIQF

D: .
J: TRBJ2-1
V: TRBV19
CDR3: CASSIDLRSSYNEQFF

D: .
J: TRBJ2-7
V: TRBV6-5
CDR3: CASTNDVRGEQYF

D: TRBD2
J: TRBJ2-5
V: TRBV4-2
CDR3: CASSQISGRAQGETQYF

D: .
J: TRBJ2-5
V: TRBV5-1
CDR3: CASSLAMEVSETQYF

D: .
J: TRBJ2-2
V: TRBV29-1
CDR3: CSVEVGFEDTGELFF

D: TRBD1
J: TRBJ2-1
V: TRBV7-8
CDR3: CASNLPDRAYNEQFF

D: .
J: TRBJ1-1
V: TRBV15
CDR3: CATSMSGSTEAFF

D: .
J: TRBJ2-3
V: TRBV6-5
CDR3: CASRMSGPTDTQYF

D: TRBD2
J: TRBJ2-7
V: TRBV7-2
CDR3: CASSSNSGREQYF

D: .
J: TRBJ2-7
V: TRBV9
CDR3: CASSPGPRSSYEQYF

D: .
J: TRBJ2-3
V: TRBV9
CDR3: CASSVGGRTTDTQYF

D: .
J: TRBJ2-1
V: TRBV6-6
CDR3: CASSPGLYNEQFF